The sequence of this T cell receptor beta chain was determined in a study of cytomegalovirus exposure and HLA in healthy donors. 13 Jbeta primers and 60 Vbeta primers were used for the PCR. TCRdb's table, derived via immunoSEQ multiplex PCR, lists solely in-frame clones and lacks some. The sample has some 240,000 clones, around 90% seen once. Study-level results: A likely sequencing artifact accounted for one observed cluster of highly shared sequence variants. A later analysis linked a missense variant in DCLRE1C to the trimming of TCR beta V and J genes.

This CDR3 is built from 14 residues. V was clipped by 3 bases and J by 8 bases; unmatched bases: 7. Germline-derived CDR1 and CDR2 are MNHEY and SVGAGI. As to this clone: Its antigen is undetermined.

The V and J genes are TRBV6-5 and TRBJ2-1; 7 nucleotides line up with TRBD1. Material: PBMCs. This receptor was obtained from a girl aged 2-10 years in good health and CMV-seronegative. The DNA of the CDR3 is TGTGCCAGCAGTTATTCCGACAGGGTATATGAGCAGTTCTTC. Translation: CASSYSDRVYEQFF.